The table lists the clone carrying this TCR beta chain with a few counts. TCRdb reprocessed the 5' RACE reads via MiXCR and lists one record per CDR3 protein. The top ten clones hold less than 0.5% of a sample with about 530,000 distinct CDR3 sequences, roughly 15% of them seen once. The sample comes from a study of identical twins. These data were also filed under a second study, of yellow fever vaccine responses in identical twins.

This sequence originates from a woman between 18 and 29 years old in good health. Material: CD4+ T cells sorted from blood.

This chain's CDR3 is CSADRDNEQFF. Written as DNA, the CDR3 is TGCAGTGCCGACAGGGACAATGAGCAGTTCTTC. The chain combines TRBV20-1 with TRBJ2-1; TRBD1 aligns across 7 bases. V was clipped by 6 bases and J by 5 bases; unmatched bases: 1. CDR1 and CDR2 (germline): DFQATT, SNEGSKA (reference sequence). The CDR3 extends over 11 amino acids.